Given below is one T cell receptor (beta chain) in context. The record originates from a study of radiation and T cells in renal cell carcinoma. Profiling relied on immunoSEQ multiplex PCR, and the TCRdb table lists in-frame clones only, not all of them. Found here are about 9,000 clones, 63% of them singletons; the top ten hold around 15%. The CDR3 runs to 12 residues. CDR1 and CDR2 from the germline V gene are MNHEY and SMNVEV (reference sequence). Trimming removed 3 bases from V and 5 bases from J, with 7 bases in between. Treatment specified: 15 Gy SBRT to primary tumor, nephrectomy 4 weeks later.

The clonotype was recovered from a woman between 45 and 60 years old with renal cell carcinoma. Sequenced here: tumor tissue, sampled from a patient whose treatment included radiotherapy and nephrectomy. The rearrangement joins TRBV27 to TRBJ1-1; the D is unclear. The CDR3, as DNA: TGTGCCAGCAGTTTTAGTGGAACTGAAGCTTTCTTT. This encodes CASSFSGTEAFF.